Listed below are T cell receptor beta chains from one sample, sequenced in a study of blood T cell repertoires in COVID-19. Assay used: immunoSEQ multiplex PCR; TCRdb lists only in-frame clones, some missing. The sample has 200,000 to 250,000 clones, around nine tenths seen once. Material: peripheral blood. The receptor source for this set is a woman aged 70-85 years with active or convalescent COVID-19. Each CDR3 is given with its conserved first and last residue. Each record gives: J gene, D gene, clone size, V gene, CDR3 protein, CDR3 DNA. A D gene is named only where the DNA matches it firmly. Clone size, where shown, is once, few, many, or a class for clones that have expanded.

>TRBJ2-5|TRBD1|NA|TRBV7-9
CASSPRGPETQYF
TGTGCCAGCAGCCCCAGGGGGCCTGAGACCCAGTACTTC
>TRBJ2-5|TRBD2|NA|TRBV9
CASSSGRGAGETQYF
TGTGCCAGCAGCTCCGGGAGGGGGGCCGGGGAGACCCAGTACTTC
>TRBJ1-5|NA|NA|TRBV4-3
CASSQDGIGNQPQHF
TGCGCCAGCAGCCAAGATGGTATCGGGAATCAGCCCCAGCATTTT
>TRBJ1-2|NA|NA|TRBV6-6
CASSLGQSRGYTF
TGTGCCAGCAGCCTCGGACAAAGTAGGGGCTACACCTTC
>TRBJ1-6|NA|once|TRBV5-6
CASSGRVNSPLHF
TGTGCCAGCAGCGGCAGGGTTAATTCACCCCTCCACTTT
>TRBJ1-2|NA|NA|TRBV19
CASSMGYGQNYGYTF
TGTGCCAGTAGTATGGGTTACGGACAGAACTATGGCTACACCTTC
>TRBJ1-2|NA|NA|TRBV24-1
CATSDPQGGRGGYTF
TGTGCCACCAGTGATCCACAGGGCGGCAGGGGTGGCTACACCTTC
>TRBJ1-1|NA|NA|TRBV3-1/TRBV3-2
CASSPQTGNTEAFF
TGTGCCAGCAGCCCCCAAACAGGGAACACTGAAGCTTTCTTT
>TRBJ2-1|TRBD1|few|TRBV2
CASIERGTGGGEQFF
TGTGCCAGCATAGAGCGCGGGACAGGGGGCGGTGAGCAGTTCTTC
>TRBJ2-6|NA|NA|TRBV6-6
CASSQGSGANVLTF
TGTGCCAGCAGCCAGGGCTCTGGGGCCAACGTCCTGACTTTC
>TRBJ1-4|TRBD1|NA|TRBV7-9
CASSSPASGGNEKLFF
TGTGCCAGCAGCTCCCCGGCGTCAGGGGGGAATGAAAAACTGTTTTTT
>TRBJ2-5|NA|NA|TRBV4-3
CASSQLRGETQYF
TGCGCCAGCAGCCAGTTAAGGGGAGAGACCCAGTACTTC
>TRBJ1-4|TRBD1|NA|TRBV5-1
CASSPGQGKEKLFF
TGCGCCAGCAGCCCGGGACAGGGAAAAGAAAAACTGTTTTTT
>TRBJ1-2|NA|NA|TRBV3-1/TRBV3-2
CASSHREAGGYTF
TGTGCCAGCAGCCACCGAGAGGCTGGGGGCTACACCTTC
>TRBJ1-1|NA|NA|TRBV6-5
CASSLSGGSNTEAFF
TGTGCCAGCTCCCTGTCCGGAGGGTCCAACACTGAAGCTTTCTTT
>TRBJ2-3|NA|NA|TRBV5-1
CASRKIGASTDTQYF
TGCGCCAGCAGGAAGATAGGGGCCAGCACAGATACGCAGTATTTT
>TRBJ2-1|NA|NA|TRBV12-3/TRBV12-4
CASRDPRYNEQFF
TGTGCCAGCAGAGATCCTAGGTACAATGAGCAGTTCTTC
>TRBJ1-5|NA|NA|TRBV6-2/TRBV6-3
CASSYPREGGNQPQHF
TGTGCCAGCAGTTACCCCCGTGAAGGGGGCAATCAGCCCCAGCATTTT
>TRBJ1-1|NA|NA|TRBV6-2/TRBV6-3
CASSEVPGLTTEAFF
TGTGCCAGCAGTGAGGTGCCGGGACTGACCACTGAAGCTTTCTTT
>TRBJ1-6|NA|NA|TRBV5-3
CARRSFSHGDSPLHF
TGTGCCAGAAGATCGTTTTCACACGGAGATTCACCCCTCCACTTT
>TRBJ2-5|NA|NA|TRBV4-2
CASSQVPGTMRGGTQYF
TGTGCCAGCAGCCAGGTTCCCGGGACTATGCGAGGGGGGACCCAGTACTTC
>TRBJ2-1|NA|NA|TRBV11-3
CASSLAGEQFF
TGTGCCAGCAGCTTAGCGGGGGAGCAGTTCTTC
>TRBJ2-2|NA|NA|TRBV11-2
CASRSGTLNTGELFF
TGTGCCAGTCGATCCGGGACACTCAACACCGGGGAGCTGTTTTTT
>TRBJ1-2|NA|NA|TRBV19
CASRRGDYGYTF
TGTGCCAGTAGAAGAGGCGACTATGGCTACACCTTC
>TRBJ1-6|TRBD1|NA|TRBV25-1
CASSDRDRGPLHF
TGTGCCAGCAGTGATCGGGACAGGGGGCCCCTCCACTTT
>TRBJ1-4|TRBD1|NA|TRBV7-8
CASSRQGGDRGNEKLFF
TGTGCCAGCAGCCGGCAGGGGGGGGACAGGGGTAATGAAAAACTGTTTTTT
>TRBJ2-2|TRBD1|NA|TRBV2
CASSEQGASGELFF
TGTGCCAGCAGTGAACAGGGGGCCTCCGGGGAGCTGTTTTTT
>TRBJ1-2|NA|NA|TRBV6-2/TRBV6-3
CASSPPTANYGYTF
TGTGCCAGCAGTCCCCCGACAGCTAACTATGGCTACACCTTC
>TRBJ2-7|NA|NA|TRBV5-4
CASSEGGAYEQYF
TGTGCCAGCAGCGAGGGGGGGGCCTACGAGCAGTACTTC
>TRBJ2-3|NA|NA|TRBV5-6
CASSLAGGTSTDTQYF
TGTGCCAGCAGCTTGGCCGGGGGAACTAGCACAGATACGCAGTATTTT
>TRBJ1-1|NA|NA|TRBV6-5
CASSLSRGAEAFF
TGTGCCAGCAGCTTATCTCGGGGGGCTGAAGCTTTCTTT
>TRBJ2-1|TRBD1|NA|TRBV24-1
CATSDPGQGNNEQFF
TGTGCCACCAGTGATCCGGGACAGGGAAACAATGAGCAGTTCTTC
>TRBJ1-1|NA|few|TRBV12-3/TRBV12-4
CASREQGNTEAFF
TGTGCCAGCAGGGAACAGGGGAACACTGAAGCTTTCTTT
>TRBJ2-7|NA|once|TRBV7-2
CASSLVPGQSSYEQYF
TGTGCCAGCAGCTTAGTCCCCGGACAGAGCTCCTACGAGCAGTACTTC
>TRBJ1-2|TRBD1|NA|TRBV29-1
CSVGQGYGYTF
TGCAGCGTGGGACAGGGGTATGGCTACACCTTC
>TRBJ2-5|TRBD2|NA|TRBV19
CASSPDPGGKGTQYF
TGTGCCAGTAGTCCGGACCCGGGGGGAAAGGGGACCCAGTACTTC
>TRBJ2-5|NA|NA|TRBV15
CATSRGGEKLETQYF
TGTGCCACCAGCAGGGGGGGAGAGAAATTAGAGACCCAGTACTTC
>TRBJ1-5|NA|NA|TRBV18
CASSQLEGDQPQHF
TGTGCCAGCTCACAGCTTGAGGGGGATCAGCCCCAGCATTTT
>TRBJ2-1|NA|NA|TRBV5-1
CASRTEASSNEQFF
TGCGCCAGCAGGACGGAAGCGAGTTCCAATGAGCAGTTCTTC
>TRBJ2-7|NA|NA|TRBV7-9
CASSSLVESSYEQYF
TGTGCCAGCAGCTCCTTGGTTGAGAGCTCCTACGAGCAGTACTTC
>TRBJ2-2|TRBD1|NA|TRBV3-1/TRBV3-2
CASQGVSTGELFF
TGTGCCAGTCAGGGGGTTTCGACCGGGGAGCTGTTTTTT
>TRBJ1-4|TRBD1|NA|TRBV6-1
CASSEDRGLGEKLFF
TGTGCCAGCAGTGAAGACAGGGGGCTCGGTGAAAAACTGTTTTTT
>TRBJ1-2|NA|NA|TRBV2
CASGGGTPALNYGYTF
TGTGCCAGCGGCGGGGGGACTCCTGCACTTAACTATGGCTACACCTTC
>TRBJ2-1|NA|NA|TRBV9
CASSRGTYNEQFF
TGTGCCAGCAGCCGCGGGACCTACAATGAGCAGTTCTTC
>TRBJ1-2|NA|NA|TRBV14
CASSHTAPRGNYGYTF
TGTGCCAGCAGCCACACCGCCCCGCGAGGGAATTATGGCTACACCTTC
>TRBJ2-5|TRBD1|NA|TRBV24-1
CATSDLGVGQGAQETQYF
TGTGCCACCAGTGACCTGGGAGTAGGACAGGGGGCCCAAGAGACCCAGTACTTC
>TRBJ1-1|NA|NA|TRBV28
CASRSDTEAFF
TGTGCCAGCAGATCCGACACTGAAGCTTTCTTT
>TRBJ2-1|NA|NA|TRBV6-6
CASRPRGDEQFF
TGTGCCAGCAGGCCCAGAGGCGATGAGCAGTTCTTC
>TRBJ2-5|TRBD1|NA|TRBV24-1
CATSIQGLETQYF
TGTGCCACCAGTATACAGGGGTTAGAGACCCAGTACTTC
>TRBJ1-2|NA|NA|TRBV12-3/TRBV12-4
CASTDKAGYTF
TGTGCCAGCACCGATAAAGCGGGCTACACCTTC
>TRBJ1-2|NA|NA|TRBV24-1
CAIKGEVEGYTF
TGTGCCATAAAAGGGGAAGTGGAAGGCTACACCTTC
>TRBJ1-1|NA|NA|TRBV19
CASQGGFTEAFF
TGTGCCAGTCAAGGGGGATTCACTGAAGCTTTCTTT
>TRBJ2-3|TRBD1|NA|TRBV7-2
CASLGQGAYGTQYF
TGTGCCAGCTTAGGACAGGGGGCTTACGGCACGCAGTATTTT
>TRBJ1-5|TRBD1|NA|TRBV7-6
CASSPSDRGHQPQHF
TGTGCCAGCAGCCCGAGCGACAGGGGGCATCAGCCCCAGCATTTT
>TRBJ1-2|NA|many|TRBV12-3/TRBV12-4
CASSSNRGFGYTF
TGTGCCAGCAGTTCGAACCGAGGGTTTGGCTACACCTTC
>TRBJ1-4|TRBD1|NA|TRBV5-1
CASSNNRAGGITNEKLFF
TGCGCCAGCAGCAACAACAGAGCAGGGGGCATCACTAATGAAAAACTGTTTTTT
>TRBJ2-7|TRBD1|NA|TRBV11-2
CASSTGTGAYEQYF
TGTGCCAGCAGCACAGGGACAGGGGCCTACGAGCAGTACTTC
>TRBJ2-4|NA|NA|TRBV2
CASSEGELAKNIQYF
TGTGCCAGCAGTGAAGGAGAATTAGCCAAAAACATTCAGTACTTC
>TRBJ2-1|TRBD1|NA|TRBV6-2/TRBV6-3
CASSYTLGTGGRNEQFF
TGTGCCAGCAGTTATACCCTAGGGACAGGGGGGAGGAATGAGCAGTTCTTC